This passage covers 23 T cell receptor beta chains from one sample sequenced in a study of chemoradiotherapy in HPV16-positive cancers. The assay was immunoSEQ multiplex PCR, and TCRdb's table has in-frame clones only and misses some. The table includes tens of thousands of clones, roughly 84% detected once. This specimen consisted of blood, obtained from a patient who underwent chemoradiotherapy. The receptors originated from a human donor with HPV-associated anogenital cancer.

This clone came up once. The chain carries TRBV6-1 and TRBJ1-2; D unclear. The CDR3 runs to 13 residues. V gave up 7 bases and J gave up 4 bases, with 13 bases separating them. Germline V gives CDR1 MNHNS, CDR2 SASEGT. The CDR3 is CASKPGDTYGYTF. Written as DNA, the CDR3 is TGTGCCAGCAAACCAGGCGACACCTATGGCTACACCTTC.

The rearrangement uses TRBV10-3 and TRBJ2-1; TRBD1 is a possible D gene (6 bases). V was shortened by 11 bases and J by 8 bases, with 19 bases between the two germline ends. This CDR3 contains 13 residues. Per germline, CDR1 ENHRY and CDR2 SYGVKD. The CDR3 loop is CALSRDNSYEQFF. For the CDR3, the DNA is TGTGCCCTCTCTCGGGACAATTCCTATGAGCAGTTCTTC.

The J gene is TRBJ1-1, the V gene TRBV9, with 7 bases lining up with TRBD1. The CDR3 is 15 residues long. V trimming: 3 bases; J trimming: 5 bases; junction bases outside the gene matches: 10. Germline CDR1 reads SGDLS; CDR2 reads YYNGEE. The CDR3 nucleotides read TGTGCCAGCAGCGACCGACAGGGTTTTAAAACTGAAGCTTTCTTT. This encodes CASSDRQGFKTEAFF.

This chain uses TRBV7-2 with TRBJ2-7, with unresolved D. The V end was cut by 2 bases, the J end by 0 bases, with 14 bases between. Germline CDR1 and CDR2: SGHTA and FQGNSA. The CDR3 length is 16 residues. CDR3 DNA sequence: TGTGCCAGCAGCTTATCGGTTGATAAGCCCTCCTACGAGCAGTACTTC. The encoded protein is CASSLSVDKPSYEQYF.

The J gene is TRBJ2-5, the V gene TRBV5-1; the D gene is possibly TRBD1 (6 bases). Trimming took 7 bases from V and 2 from J, leaving 18 bases between them. Germline V gene data show CDR1 as SGHRS and CDR2 as YFSETQ. The CDR3 has 15 residues. CDR3 DNA: TGCGCCAGCTCCATTGGGGGCTCAGGGCAAGAGACCCAGTACTTC. It codes for CASSIGGSGQETQYF.

The J gene is TRBJ2-2, the V gene TRBV9; a weak D match, TRBD1 (5 bases). Trimming pared 0 bases from V and 5 bases from J, leaving 8 bases between. The length of the CDR3 is 14 residues. The germline CDR1 and CDR2 sequences are SGDLS and YYNGEE. In nucleotides, the CDR3 is TGTGCCAGCAGCGTAGGGGGCGTGACCGGGGAGCTGTTTTTT. Translation: CASSVGGVTGELFF.

This chain links TRBV2 with TRBJ1-1; a weak D match, TRBD1 (6 bases). This CDR3 spans 14 amino acids. Trimming shortened V by 6 bases and J by 3 bases, and 14 bases separated the two germline ends. Per germline, CDR1 SNHLY and CDR2 FYNNEI. The CDR3 region has the DNA TGTGCCAGCAGACCGAGACAGGATTACACTGAAGCTTTCTTT. Encoded protein: CASRPRQDYTEAFF.

This clone was found a few times. This chain connects TRBV19 to TRBJ2-6, with D perhaps matching TRBD2 (6 bases). CDR1 is LNHDA, CDR2 SQIVND, per germline (reference sequence). V shed 1 base and J shed 0 bases, with 13 bases lying between them. The CDR3 contains 18 residues. The CDR3 region is CASSIVGGGISGANVLTF. For the CDR3, the DNA is TGTGCCAGTAGTATAGTCGGTGGGGGGATCTCTGGGGCCAACGTCCTGACTTTC.

The rearrangement joins TRBV10-3 to TRBJ2-3; TRBD2 matches at 8 bases. This CDR3 is 21 amino acids long. V was pared by 3 bases and J by 0 bases, with 20 bases of the junction left unmatched. The V gene's germline CDR1 is ENHRY and CDR2 SYGVKD. CDR3 in DNA: TGTGCCATCAGTGAAAATACGGCGGGGGGCGGCTTTGGATCCAGCACAGATACGCAGTATTTT. This codes for CAISENTAGGGFGSSTDTQYF.

The chain employs TRBV5-1 and TRBJ2-7, with D perhaps matching TRBD2 (5 bases). V lost 5 bases to trimming and J lost 2 bases, with 8 bases between them. CDR1 is SGHRS, CDR2 YFSETQ, per germline. CDR3 length equals 12 residues. The CDR3 DNA reads TGCGCCAGCAGTACCGGGGCCTACGAGCAGTACTTC. Its translation is CASSTGAYEQYF.

This chain links TRBV11-2 with TRBJ2-3, with a tentative D call TRBD2 (5 bases). This CDR3 spans 11 amino acids. The ends were cut back, 7 bases at V and 8 bases at J, with 10 bases in the middle. The germline CDR1 and CDR2 sequences are SGHAT and FQNNGV. CDR3 in DNA: TGTGCCAGCAATAGCGAAGGTACGCAGTATTTT. It translates to CASNSEGTQYF.

This clone was found a few times. The rearrangement joins TRBV6-4 to TRBJ1-1, with 7 bases matching TRBD1. Germline CDR1 and CDR2: MRHNA and SNTAGT. Losses at the gene ends were 6 bases for V and 0 bases for J; bases not matched to a gene: 1. The CDR3 is 13 residues long. CDR3 DNA sequence: TGTGCCAGCAGGGGACAGATGAACACTGAAGCTTTCTTT. Its protein product is CASRGQMNTEAFF.

CDR3 nucleotide sequence: TGTGCCAGCAGTGAATTCGGGGGCCCCACGGCAAATGAGCAGTTCTTC. This translates into CASSEFGGPTANEQFF. This chain joins TRBV6-1 and TRBJ2-1; either TRBD1 or TRBD2 may supply D (6 bases each). Trimming removed 2 bases from V and 7 bases from J, with 18 bases in between. This CDR3 region has 16 residues. CDR1 is MNHNS, CDR2 SASEGT, per germline.

This chain joins TRBV2 and TRBJ1-1; TRBD1 aligns across 8 bases. This CDR3 is built from 14 residues. J was trimmed by 11 bases and V by 7 bases; bases with no gene match: 15. Germline V lookup: CDR1 SNHLY, CDR2 FYNNEI. In DNA form, the CDR3 reads TGTGCCAGCAACCTGGACAGGGCTCAATCGGGGGCTTTCTTT. It codes for CASNLDRAQSGAFF.

This clone showed up just a few times. The V call is TRBV19, the J call TRBJ1-1; D might be TRBD1 (6 bases). Germline loops: CDR1 LNHDA, CDR2 SQIVND (reference sequence). The CDR3 is made up of 16 amino acids. V lost 3 bases, J lost 1 base, and 15 bases lay in between. The CDR3 DNA follows: TGTGCCAGTAGTATTAATGGACAGTCGGGGAACACTGAAGCTTTCTTT. Amino acid sequence: CASSINGQSGNTEAFF.

This chain links TRBV7-9 with TRBJ1-1; D uncertain. V was pared by 2 bases and J by 1 base, with 11 bases between. The length of the CDR3 is 15 residues. CDR1 is SEHNR, CDR2 FQNEAQ, per germline (reference sequence). The CDR3, as DNA: TGTGCCAGCAGCTTACCATCGGGTAAGAACACTGAAGCTTTCTTT. Amino acid sequence: CASSLPSGKNTEAFF.

This clone was counted a few times. V gene TRBV18 combines with J gene TRBJ1-1, with no clear D. Trimming stripped 3 bases from V and 1 base from J, with 6 bases between. The CDR3 sequence is 13 residues long. Germline V gene lookup returns CDR1 KGHSH and CDR2 LQKENI. The CDR3 sequence: CASSPDGNTEAFF. The CDR3 DNA follows: TGTGCCAGCTCACCCGACGGGAACACTGAAGCTTTCTTT.

The V call is TRBV7-6, the J call TRBJ2-3, with TRBD2 identical over 8 bases. The V gene's germline CDR1 is SGHVS and CDR2 FNYEAQ. V was pared by 0 bases and J by 1 base, with 0 bases of the junction left unmatched. The CDR3 extends over 15 amino acids. Here the CDR3 DNA reads TGTGCCAGCAGCTTAGCGGGACTAGGCACAGATACGCAGTATTTT. It is translated as CASSLAGLGTDTQYF.

The rearrangement links TRBV5-4 to TRBJ1-2; TRBD1 aligns across 7 bases. Germline trimming cut 0 bases from V and 4 bases from J; bases unmatched to any gene: 3. The CDR3 sequence is 14 residues long. The V gene's germline CDR1 is SGHNT and CDR2 YYREEE (reference sequence). CDR3 sequence reads: CASSLDRGGYGYTF. CDR3 nucleotide sequence: TGTGCCAGCAGCTTGGACAGGGGTGGCTATGGCTACACCTTC.

In its sample, this clone was seen a few times. The gene calls are TRBV30 and TRBJ2-5; a weak D match, TRBD2 (5 bases). CDR3 length equals 12 residues. V was shortened by 2 bases and J by 9 bases, with 13 bases between the two germline ends. Germline V gene sequence: CDR1 GTSNPN, CDR2 SVGIG (reference sequence). CDR3 sequence: CAWSPELRAQYF. CDR3 bases: TGTGCCTGGAGTCCGGAGTTGAGGGCCCAGTACTTC. Supplemented by reference TRBV30 and TRBJ2-5, the full variable domain reads SQTIHQWPATLVQPVGSPLSLECTVEGTSNPNLYWYRQAAGRGLQLLFYSVGIGQISSEVPQNLSASRPQDRQFILSSKKLLLSDSGFYLCAWSPELRAQYFGPGTRLLVL.

The chain employs TRBV11-3 and TRBJ1-1; maybe TRBD1 (6 bases). The ends were cut back, 2 bases at V and 5 bases at J, with 9 bases in the middle. CDR3 length: 13 amino acids. Germline CDR1 is SGHNT and CDR2 is YENEEA. The CDR3 spells CASSLKGGTEAFF. CDR3 sequence (DNA): TGTGCCAGCAGCTTAAAAGGGGGGACTGAAGCTTTCTTT.

This chain's CDR3 is CASSPKTGSEKLFF. In nucleotides, the CDR3 is TGTGCCAGCTCGCCTAAGACAGGGTCTGAAAAACTGTTTTTT. The gene calls are TRBV18 and TRBJ1-4, with TRBD1 matching 7 bases. Germline assignment: CDR1 KGHSH and CDR2 LQKENI. J lost 7 bases, V lost 6 bases, and 8 bases had no gene match. The CDR3 contains 14 residues.

The chain couples TRBV6-1 to TRBJ2-7; D might be TRBD1 (6 bases). Trimming left V 5 bases short and J 0 bases short, with 14 bases between. The CDR3 covers 15 residues. Germline lookup yields CDR1 MNHNS and CDR2 SASEGT. CDR3: CASSQDRFPSYEQYV. The CDR3 nucleotides are TGTGCCAGCAGTCAAGACAGGTTTCCCTCCTACGAGCAGTACGTC.